The 9 T cell receptor beta chains presented below share a single source sample, sequenced in a study of T cells in women clearing cervical HPV infection. Generated by immunoSEQ multiplex PCR, the TCRdb table keeps only in-frame clones and is missing some. This listing includes some 21,000 clones. Sequencing was done on a sample of blood buffy coat. Receptor source: a woman aged 18-70 years with a cervical HPV16 infection that either progressed to CIN3+ or cleared (not recorded which).

Of note for this clone: The read halts 3 residues ahead of the CDR3 end, with the missing end drawn from the germline J gene. The rearrangement uses TRBV28 and TRBJ1-4; D may be TRBD1 (5 bases). Looked up from germline, CDR1 is MDHEN and CDR2 is SYDVKM. Trimming stripped 7 bases from V and 2 bases from J, with 17 bases between. The CDR3 totals 16 residues. The DNA read from the CDR3 is TGTGCCAGCATTAGGGGCAGGGCTTCCACTAATGAAAAA. It encodes CASIRGRASTNEK. The whole CDR3 protein reads CASIRGRASTNEKLFF.

Turning to this clone: Read sequence stops 3 residues before the CDR3 end, and the germline J gene provides the missing end. The genes are TRBV5-4 and TRBJ2-2; 9 positions match TRBD2. CDR3 length: 15 residues. With V trimmed by 3 bases and J by 3 bases, 3 bases remained unmatched. The germline V gene encodes CDR1 SGHNT and CDR2 YYREEE (reference sequence). Partial CDR3 DNA: TGTGCCAGCAGCTCGGGACTAGCTTACACCGGGGAG. It encodes CASSSGLAYTGE. The whole CDR3 sequence is CASSSGLAYTGELFF. Using reference TRBV5-4 and TRBJ2-2 for the parts outside the CDR3, the full variable domain is ETGVTQSPTHLIKTRGQQVTLRCSSQSGHNTVSWYQQALGQGPQFIFQYYREEENGRGNFPPRFSGLQFPNYSSELNVNALELDDSALYLCASSSGLAYTGELFFGEGSRLTVL.

On this clone: Coverage ceases 3 residues before the CDR3 finishes, and the germline J gene fills in the end. The chain joins TRBV15 to TRBJ2-7, with 14 nucleotides matching TRBD2. Germline CDR1 LNHNV, CDR2 YYDKDF (reference sequence). The ends lost 3 bases at V and 5 bases at J; junction bases unmatched: 6. The CDR3 spans 16 residues. The CDR3: CATSSLTSGRADEQYF. The CDR3 DNA, read in part, is TGTGCCACCAGCAGCCTGACTAGCGGGAGGGCTGACGAG.

CDR3 bases read: TGTGCCAGCAGTTACACCGGGGTTGGCACAGATACG. This encodes CASSYTGVGTDT. The entire CDR3 protein is CASSYTGVGTDTQYF. The chain employs TRBV6-2 or TRBV6-3 and TRBJ2-3, with a weak D call TRBD2 (5 bases). The read falls 3 residues short of the CDR3 end, and the missing part is taken from the germline J gene. The CDR3 loop spans 15 amino acids. Trimming cost V 2 bases and J 1 base, with 10 bases left between them. Germline V gene sequence: CDR1 MNHEY, CDR2 SVGEGT.

To note about this clone: The CDR3 extends 3 residues past the end of the read, so its final part is completed from the germline J gene. This sequence joins TRBV19 and TRBJ2-1; 8 nucleotides line up with TRBD1. CDR3 length: 15 amino acids. Per the germline V gene, CDR1 is LNHDA and CDR2 is SQIVND (reference sequence). The junction had 7 bases not matched to a gene; V was cut back by 5 bases and J by 4 bases. The CDR3 sequence: CASSRQGIGYNEQFF. The DNA read from the CDR3 is TGTGCCAGTAGTCGACAGGGGATAGGTTACAATGAG.

Turning to this clone: The CDR3 end lies 3 residues beyond the end of the read and is filled in from the germline J gene. This chain joins TRBV6-4 and TRBJ1-2, with 8 positions matching TRBD1. The germline gives CDR1 MRHNA, CDR2 SNTAGT. CDR3 length equals 18 residues. The V and J ends lost 2 bases and 4 bases, in that order; junction bases with no gene match: 15. This CDR3 is CASSDPTGVYAFGYGYTF. Incomplete CDR3 DNA: TGTGCCAGCAGTGACCCGACAGGGGTCTACGCTTTCGGCTATGGC.

Concerning this clone: The read comes to an end 3 residues before the CDR3 does, leaving the germline J gene to fill in the end. The rearrangement joins TRBV5-6 to TRBJ2-3; the D is unclear. V gave up 4 bases and J gave up 5 bases, with 5 bases separating them. The CDR3 sequence is 11 residues long. Germline-derived CDR1 and CDR2 are SGHDT and YYEEEE. The part of the CDR3 DNA that was read is TGTGCCAGCAGCCTAGTAGATACG. It codes for CASSLVDT. The complete CDR3 protein is CASSLVDTQYF.

Concerning this clone itself: The read ends 3 residues shy of where the CDR3 ends; the end is completed using the germline J gene. The chain joins TRBV7-2 to TRBJ1-1, with D possibly being TRBD1 (6 bases). The V end was cut by 5 bases, the J end by 4 bases, with 11 bases between. CDR3 length: 13 amino acids. CDR1 and CDR2 from the germline V gene are SGHTA and FQGNSA. The DNA read from the CDR3 is TGTGCCAGCAGCCAGGGGCCCGGCACTGAA. Its protein product is CASSQGPGTE. Given in full, the CDR3 is CASSQGPGTEAFF.

A word on this clone: The sequence runs out 3 residues before the end of the CDR3; the remainder is reconstructed from the germline J gene. V gene TRBV20-1 combines with J gene TRBJ2-1; TRBD2 matches 10 bases. The V gene end was trimmed by 3 bases and the J gene end by 2 bases; junction bases not matched to a gene: 4. This CDR3 region has 15 residues. The germline gives CDR1 DFQATT, CDR2 SNEGSKA (reference sequence). CDR3 DNA, as far as it was read: TGCAGTGCTAGGTTTCTAGCGGGAGCCTACAATGAG. It yields the protein CSARFLAGAYNE. The whole CDR3 is CSARFLAGAYNEQFF.